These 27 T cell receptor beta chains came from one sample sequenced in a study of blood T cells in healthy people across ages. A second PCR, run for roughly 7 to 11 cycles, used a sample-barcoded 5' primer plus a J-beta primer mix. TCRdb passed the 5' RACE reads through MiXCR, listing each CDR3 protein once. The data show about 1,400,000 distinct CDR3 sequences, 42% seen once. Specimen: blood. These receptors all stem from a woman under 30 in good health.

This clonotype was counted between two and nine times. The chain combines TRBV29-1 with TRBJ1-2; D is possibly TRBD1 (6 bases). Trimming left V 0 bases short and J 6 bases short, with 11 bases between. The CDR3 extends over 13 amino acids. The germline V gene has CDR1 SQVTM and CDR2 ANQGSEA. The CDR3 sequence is CSVEDRGADGYTF. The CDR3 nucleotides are TGCAGCGTTGAAGATCGGGGGGCGGATGGCTACACCTTC. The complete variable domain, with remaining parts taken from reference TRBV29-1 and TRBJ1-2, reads SAVISQKPSRDICQRGTSLTIQCQVDSQVTMMFWYRQQPGQSLTLIATANQGSEATYESGFVIDKFPISRPNLTFSTLTVSNMSPEDSSIYLCSVEDRGADGYTFGSGTRLTVV.

The CDR3 nucleotides are TGTGCCAGCAGCGGCCTTAGCGGGGACGTCACAGATACGCAGTATTTT. Protein: CASSGLSGDVTDTQYF. The chain links TRBV5-8 to TRBJ2-3, with 8 bases aligning to TRBD2. Germline-derived CDR1 and CDR2 are SGHTS and YDEGEE. Trimming removed 4 bases from V and 2 bases from J; junction bases left unmatched: 9. This CDR3 spans 16 amino acids.

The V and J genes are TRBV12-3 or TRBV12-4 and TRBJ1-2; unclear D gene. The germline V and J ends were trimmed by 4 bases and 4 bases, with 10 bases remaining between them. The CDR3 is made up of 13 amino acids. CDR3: CASSSGGRYGYTF. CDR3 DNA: TGTGCCAGCAGTTCAGGCGGCCGCTATGGCTACACCTTC.

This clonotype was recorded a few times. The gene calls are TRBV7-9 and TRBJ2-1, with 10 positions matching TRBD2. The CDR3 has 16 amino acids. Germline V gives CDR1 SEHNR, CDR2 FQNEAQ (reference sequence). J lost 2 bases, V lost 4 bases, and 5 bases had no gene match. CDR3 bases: TGTGCCAGCAGCTCCGTAGCGGGGGGCCCCTACAATGAGCAGTTCTTC. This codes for CASSSVAGGPYNEQFF.

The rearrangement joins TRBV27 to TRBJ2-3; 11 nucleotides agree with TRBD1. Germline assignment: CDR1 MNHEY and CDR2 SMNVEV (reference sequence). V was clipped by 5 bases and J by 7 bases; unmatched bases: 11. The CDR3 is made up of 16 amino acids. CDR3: CASSTTGQGARYTQYF. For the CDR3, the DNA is TGTGCCAGCAGTACCACCGGACAGGGGGCAAGGTATACGCAGTATTTT.

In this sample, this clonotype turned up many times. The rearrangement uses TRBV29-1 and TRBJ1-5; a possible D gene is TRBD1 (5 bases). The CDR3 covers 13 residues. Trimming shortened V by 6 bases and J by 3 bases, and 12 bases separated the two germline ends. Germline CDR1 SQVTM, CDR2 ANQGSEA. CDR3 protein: CSVAGTDNQPQHF. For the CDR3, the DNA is TGCAGCGTCGCCGGGACGGACAATCAGCCCCAGCATTTT.

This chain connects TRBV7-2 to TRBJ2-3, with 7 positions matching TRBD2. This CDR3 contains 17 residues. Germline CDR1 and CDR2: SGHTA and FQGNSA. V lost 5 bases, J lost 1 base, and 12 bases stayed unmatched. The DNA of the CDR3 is TGTGCCAGCAGCCCCTTTGGGGGGGTGGCGGGCACAGATACGCAGTATTTT. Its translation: CASSPFGGVAGTDTQYF. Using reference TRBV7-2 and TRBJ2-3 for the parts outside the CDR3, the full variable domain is GAGVSQSPSNKVTEKGKDVELRCDPISGHTALYWYRQSLGQGLEFLIYFQGNSAPDKSGLPSDRFSAERTGGSVSTLTIQRTQQEDSAVYLCASSPFGGVAGTDTQYFGPGTRLTVL.

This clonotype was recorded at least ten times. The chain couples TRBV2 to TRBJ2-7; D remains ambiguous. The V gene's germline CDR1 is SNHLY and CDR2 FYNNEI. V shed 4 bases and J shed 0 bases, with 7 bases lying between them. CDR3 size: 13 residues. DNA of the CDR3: TGTGCCAGCAGTGGCGGCAACTCCTACGAGCAGTACTTC. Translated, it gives CASSGGNSYEQYF.

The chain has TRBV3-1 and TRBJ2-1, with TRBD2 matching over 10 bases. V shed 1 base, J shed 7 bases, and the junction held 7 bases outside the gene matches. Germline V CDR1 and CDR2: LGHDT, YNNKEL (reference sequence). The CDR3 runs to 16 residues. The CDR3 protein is CASSQVTASGSNEQFF. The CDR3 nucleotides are TGTGCCAGCAGCCAAGTTACGGCTAGCGGGAGTAATGAGCAGTTCTTC.

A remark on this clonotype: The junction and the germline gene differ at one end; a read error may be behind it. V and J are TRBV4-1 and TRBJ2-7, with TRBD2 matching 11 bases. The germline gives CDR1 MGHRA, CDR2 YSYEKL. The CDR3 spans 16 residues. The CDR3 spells CAGSSLAGGGAYEQYF. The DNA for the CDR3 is TGCGCCGGCAGCTCTCTAGCGGGAGGAGGTGCCTACGAGCAGTACTTC.

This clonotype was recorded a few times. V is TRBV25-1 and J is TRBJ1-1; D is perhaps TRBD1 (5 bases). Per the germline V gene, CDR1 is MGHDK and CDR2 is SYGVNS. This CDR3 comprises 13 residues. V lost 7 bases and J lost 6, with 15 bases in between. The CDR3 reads CASTEAGTAEAFF. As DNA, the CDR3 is TGTGCCAGCACCGAAGCAGGGACGGCTGAAGCTTTCTTT. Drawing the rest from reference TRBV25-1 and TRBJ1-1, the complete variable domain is EADIYQTPRYLVIGTGKKITLECSQTMGHDKMYWYQQDPGMELHLIHYSYGVNSTEKGDLSSESTVSRIRTEHFPLTLESARPSHTSQYLCASTEAGTAEAFFGQGTRLTVV.

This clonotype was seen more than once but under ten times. Written as DNA, the CDR3 is TGCGCCAGCAGCCAAGGGACAGGGGTTGAAAAACTGTTTTTT. It codes for CASSQGTGVEKLFF. This chain connects TRBV4-1 to TRBJ1-4; TRBD1 matches 9 bases. The CDR3 totals 14 residues. The J segment lost 7 bases and the V segment lost 1 base, leaving 1 base of the junction unmatched. Germline V lookup: CDR1 MGHRA, CDR2 YSYEKL.

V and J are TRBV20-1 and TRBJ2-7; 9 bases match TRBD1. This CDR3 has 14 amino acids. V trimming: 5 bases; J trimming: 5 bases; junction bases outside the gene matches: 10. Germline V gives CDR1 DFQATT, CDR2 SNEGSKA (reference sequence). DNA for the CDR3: TGCAGTGCTCAGCGACAACAGGGGGCCCACGAGCAGTACTTC. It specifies CSAQRQQGAHEQYF.

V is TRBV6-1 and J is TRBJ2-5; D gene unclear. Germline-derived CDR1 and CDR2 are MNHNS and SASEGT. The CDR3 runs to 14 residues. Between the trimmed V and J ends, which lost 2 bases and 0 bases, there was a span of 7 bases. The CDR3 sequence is CASSEYRYQETQYF. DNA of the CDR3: TGTGCCAGCAGTGAATATAGATACCAAGAGACCCAGTACTTC.

The CDR3 reads CASSYGPGATDEQYF. CDR3 nucleotides: TGTGCCAGCAGTTACGGGCCGGGGGCGACGGACGAGCAGTACTTC. The chain joins TRBV6-5 to TRBJ2-7; D may correspond to TRBD1 or TRBD2 (6 bases each). Looked up from germline, CDR1 is MNHEY and CDR2 is SVGAGI. The V end lost 2 bases, the J end lost 5 bases, and 16 bases lay between the germline ends. CDR3 length equals 15 residues.

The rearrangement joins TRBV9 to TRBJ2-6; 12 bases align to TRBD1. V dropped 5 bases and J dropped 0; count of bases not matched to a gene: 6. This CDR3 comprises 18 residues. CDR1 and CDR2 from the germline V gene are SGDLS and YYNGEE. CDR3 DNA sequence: TGTGCCAGCAGTATTACGGGACAGGGGGCCTCTGGGGCCAACGTCCTGACTTTC. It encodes CASSITGQGASGANVLTF. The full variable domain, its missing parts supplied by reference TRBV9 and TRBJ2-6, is DSGVTQTPKHLITATGQRVTLRCSPRSGDLSVYWYQQSLDQGLQFLIQYYNGEERAKGNILERFSAQQFPDLHSELNLSSLELGDSALYFCASSITGQGASGANVLTFGAGSRLTVL.

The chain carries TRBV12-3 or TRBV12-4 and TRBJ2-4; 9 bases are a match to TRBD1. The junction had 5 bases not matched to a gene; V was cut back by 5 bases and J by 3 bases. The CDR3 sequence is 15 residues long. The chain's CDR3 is CASSGNRGLKNIQYF. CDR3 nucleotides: TGTGCCAGCAGTGGAAACAGGGGGCTCAAAAACATTCAGTACTTC.

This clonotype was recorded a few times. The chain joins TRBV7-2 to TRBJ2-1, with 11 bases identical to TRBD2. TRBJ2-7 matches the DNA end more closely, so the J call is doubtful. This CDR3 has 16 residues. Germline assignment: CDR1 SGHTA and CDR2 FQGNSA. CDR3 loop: CASSPQGLAGYNEQYF. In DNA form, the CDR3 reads TGTGCCAGCAGCCCCCAAGGACTAGCGGGTTACAATGAGCAGTACTTC.

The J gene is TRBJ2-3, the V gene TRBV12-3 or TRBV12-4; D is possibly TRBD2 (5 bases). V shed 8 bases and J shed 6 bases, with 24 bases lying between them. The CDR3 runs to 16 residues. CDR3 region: CASGLVPGLITDTQYF. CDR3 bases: TGTGCCAGCGGACTTGTCCCGGGTCTCATAACGGATACGCAGTATTTT.

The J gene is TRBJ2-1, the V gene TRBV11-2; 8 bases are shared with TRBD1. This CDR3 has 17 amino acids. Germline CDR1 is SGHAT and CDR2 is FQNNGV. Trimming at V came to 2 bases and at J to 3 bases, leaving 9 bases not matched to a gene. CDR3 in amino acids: CASSLTSVGQGYNEQFF. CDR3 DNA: TGTGCCAGCAGCTTAACCTCCGTCGGACAGGGCTACAATGAGCAGTTCTTC.

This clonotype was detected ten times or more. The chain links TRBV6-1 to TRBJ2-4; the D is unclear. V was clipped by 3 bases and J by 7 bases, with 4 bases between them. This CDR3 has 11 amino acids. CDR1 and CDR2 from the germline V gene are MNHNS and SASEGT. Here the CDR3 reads CASSDKNIQYF. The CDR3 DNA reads TGTGCCAGCAGTGATAAGAACATTCAGTACTTC.

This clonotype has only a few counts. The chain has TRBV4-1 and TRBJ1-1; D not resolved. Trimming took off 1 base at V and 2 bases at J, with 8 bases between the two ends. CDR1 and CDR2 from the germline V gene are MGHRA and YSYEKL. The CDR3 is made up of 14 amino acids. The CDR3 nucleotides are TGCGCCAGCAGCCAAGTCTCGGTTAACACTGAAGCTTTCTTT. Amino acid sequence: CASSQVSVNTEAFF.

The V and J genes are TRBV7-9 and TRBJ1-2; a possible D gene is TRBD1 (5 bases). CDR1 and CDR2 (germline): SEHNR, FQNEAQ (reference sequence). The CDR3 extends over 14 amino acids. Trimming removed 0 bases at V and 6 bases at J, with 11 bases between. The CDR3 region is CASSLAPEGNGYTF. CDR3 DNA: TGTGCCAGCAGCTTAGCGCCAGAGGGGAATGGCTACACCTTC.

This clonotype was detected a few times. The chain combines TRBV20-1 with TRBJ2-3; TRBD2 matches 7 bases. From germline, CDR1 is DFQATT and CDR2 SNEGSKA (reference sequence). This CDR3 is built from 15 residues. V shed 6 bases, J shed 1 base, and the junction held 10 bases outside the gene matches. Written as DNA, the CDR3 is TGCAGTGCATATACGGCTAGCGGTGGCACAGATACGCAGTATTTT. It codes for CSAYTASGGTDTQYF.

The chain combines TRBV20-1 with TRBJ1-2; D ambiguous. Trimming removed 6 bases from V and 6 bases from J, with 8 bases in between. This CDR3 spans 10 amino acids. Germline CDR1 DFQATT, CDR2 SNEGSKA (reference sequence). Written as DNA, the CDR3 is TGCAGTGCCGAGACTAATGGCTACACCTTC. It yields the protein CSAETNGYTF.

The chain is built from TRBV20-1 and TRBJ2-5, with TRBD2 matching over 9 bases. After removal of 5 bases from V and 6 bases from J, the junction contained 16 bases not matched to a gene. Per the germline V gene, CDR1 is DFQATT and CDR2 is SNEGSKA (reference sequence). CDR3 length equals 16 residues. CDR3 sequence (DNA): TGCAGTGCTGTGATTAGGGATAGCGGGGGAGTCAAGACCCAGTACTTC. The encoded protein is CSAVIRDSGGVKTQYF.

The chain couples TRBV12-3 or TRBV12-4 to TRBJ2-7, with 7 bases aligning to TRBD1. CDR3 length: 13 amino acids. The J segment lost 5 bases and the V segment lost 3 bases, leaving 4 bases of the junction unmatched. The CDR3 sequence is CASSLTGWNEQYF. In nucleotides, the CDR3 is TGTGCCAGCAGTTTGACAGGGTGGAACGAGCAGTACTTC.